Detailed here is one TCR beta chain. Assay: immunoSEQ multiplex PCR; the TCRdb copy retains only in-frame clones and omits some. The table includes about 11,000 clones, 65% to 90% detected once. Germline V lookup: CDR1 MDHEN, CDR2 SYDVKM. V lost 6 bases to trimming and J lost 0 bases, with 6 bases between them. There are 12 residues in the CDR3. The source of the sample is a study of immune evolution from preneoplasia to lung adenocarcinoma. Specimen: FFPE minimally invasive lung adenocarcinoma tissue. The clonotype comes from an older person with lung adenocarcinoma. The chain uses TRBV28 and TRBJ2-7, with D tentatively TRBD1 (5 bases). For the CDR3, the DNA is TGTGCCAGCAGGGACAACTCCTACGAGCAGTACTTC. Translation gives CASRDNSYEQYF.